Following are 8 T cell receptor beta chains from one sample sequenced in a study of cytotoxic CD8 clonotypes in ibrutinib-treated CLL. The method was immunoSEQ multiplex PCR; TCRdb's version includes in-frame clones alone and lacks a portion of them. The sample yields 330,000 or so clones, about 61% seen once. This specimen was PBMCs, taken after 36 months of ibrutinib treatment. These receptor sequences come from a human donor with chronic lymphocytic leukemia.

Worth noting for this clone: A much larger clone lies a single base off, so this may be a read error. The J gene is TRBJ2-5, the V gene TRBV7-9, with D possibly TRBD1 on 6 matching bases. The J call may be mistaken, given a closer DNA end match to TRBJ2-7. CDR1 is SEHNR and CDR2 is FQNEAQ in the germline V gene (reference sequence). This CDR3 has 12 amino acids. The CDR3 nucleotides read TGTGCCAGCAGCTTCACAGGGTACGAGCAGTACTTC. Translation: CASSFTGYEQYF.

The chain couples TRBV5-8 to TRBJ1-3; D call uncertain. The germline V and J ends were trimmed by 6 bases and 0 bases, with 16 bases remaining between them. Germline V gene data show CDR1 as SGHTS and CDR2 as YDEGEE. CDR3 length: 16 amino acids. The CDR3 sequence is CASTRRAQSSGNTIYF. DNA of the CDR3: TGTGCCAGCACCAGAAGGGCGCAGAGCTCTGGAAACACCATATATTTT.

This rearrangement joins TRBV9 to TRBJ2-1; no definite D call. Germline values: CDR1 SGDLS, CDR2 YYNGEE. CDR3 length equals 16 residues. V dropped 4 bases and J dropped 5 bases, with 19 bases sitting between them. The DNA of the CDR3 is TGTGCCAGCAGCCTAAAGGAAGGTCTTCGCGACAATGAGCAGTTCTTC. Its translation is CASSLKEGLRDNEQFF. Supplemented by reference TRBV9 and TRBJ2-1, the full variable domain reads DSGVTQTPKHLITATGQRVTLRCSPRSGDLSVYWYQQSLDQGLQFLIQYYNGEERAKGNILERFSAQQFPDLHSELNLSSLELGDSALYFCASSLKEGLRDNEQFFGPGTRLTVL.

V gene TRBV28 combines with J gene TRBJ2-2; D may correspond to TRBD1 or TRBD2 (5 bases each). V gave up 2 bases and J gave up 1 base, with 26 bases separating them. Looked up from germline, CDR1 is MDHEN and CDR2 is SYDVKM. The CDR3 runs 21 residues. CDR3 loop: CASSLTPPGRMTSGNTGELFF. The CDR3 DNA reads TGTGCCAGCAGTTTAACCCCTCCGGGACGGATGACCTCTGGGAACACCGGGGAGCTGTTTTTT.

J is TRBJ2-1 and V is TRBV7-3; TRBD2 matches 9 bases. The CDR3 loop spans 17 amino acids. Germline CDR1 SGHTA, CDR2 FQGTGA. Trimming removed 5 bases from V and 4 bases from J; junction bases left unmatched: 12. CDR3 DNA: TGTGCCAGCAGCGTCACCCCCCTAGCGGGGCGGTACAATGAGCAGTTCTTC. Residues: CASSVTPLAGRYNEQFF.

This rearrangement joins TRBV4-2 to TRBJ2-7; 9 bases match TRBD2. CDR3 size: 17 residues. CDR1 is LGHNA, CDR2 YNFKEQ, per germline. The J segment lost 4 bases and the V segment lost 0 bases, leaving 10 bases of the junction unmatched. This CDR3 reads CASSQDRGREGRYEQYF. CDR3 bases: TGTGCCAGCAGCCAAGATCGTGGGCGGGAGGGGCGATACGAGCAGTACTTC.

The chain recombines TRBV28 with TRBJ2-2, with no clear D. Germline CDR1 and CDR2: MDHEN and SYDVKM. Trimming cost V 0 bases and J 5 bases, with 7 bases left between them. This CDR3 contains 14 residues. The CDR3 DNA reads TGTGCCAGCAGTTTATGGGTCTTTACCGGGGAGCTGTTTTTT. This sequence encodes CASSLWVFTGELFF.

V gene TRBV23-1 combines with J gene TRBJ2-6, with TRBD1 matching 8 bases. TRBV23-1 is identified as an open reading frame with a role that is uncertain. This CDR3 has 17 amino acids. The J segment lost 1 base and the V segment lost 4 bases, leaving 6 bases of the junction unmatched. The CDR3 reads CASSRDRWDSGANVLTF. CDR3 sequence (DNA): TGCGCCAGCAGTCGGGACAGGTGGGATTCTGGGGCCAACGTCCTGACTTTC.